This entry concerns a single TCR beta chain. Its antigen is still unknown. Within one base of it there is no much larger clone, and no base qualities were kept. The data originate from a study of siplizumab effects on memory and regulatory T cells (dated by TCRdb to about 2019). In terms of the full investigation: The study looked at the effect of siplizumab, an anti-CD2 antibody, on alloreactive T-cell subsets in allogeneic mixed lymphocyte reactions made from human PBMCs. The study at large found these results: No functional confirmation was obtained for the suppressive function of proliferating Tregs from siplizumab cultures. Siplizumab significantly lowered the cumulative frequency of alloreactive sequences that could be traced to unstimulated CD4+ memory T cells. Because sequences at frequencies below about 10^-5 were poorly captured, only a minor fraction of alloreactive clones could be mapped back to unstimulated subsets. For roughly 75-95% of proliferating CD4+ or CD8+ clones, no naive or memory phenotype could be assigned. Compared with memory T cells, unstimulated naive T cells appeared more diverse, and naive cells seemed to make a substantial contribution to the alloresponse. Of the alloreactive CD4+ clones that could be mapped, the Treg-derived share averaged around 64% with siplizumab compared with under 30% in control reactions.

CDR1 and CDR2 are drawn from the germline V gene: SQVTM, ANQGSEA. V is cut by 4 bases and J by 1 base, and the space between the germline ends is 15 bases. The CDR3 starts with the cysteine, ends with the phenylalanine, and has 15 residues. The entry retains the CDR3 DNA only, 45 bases that are in frame from base 1. TCRbeta CDR3 sequencing was performed on sorted unstimulated T cells and on proliferating T cells recovered from mixed lymphocyte reactions. Fresh whole blood from 9 to 11 HLA-typed healthy donors was used to isolate PBMCs. To map where alloreactive clones came from, unstimulated CD4+ non-regulatory T cells were FACS-sorted. The library was obtained by the immunoSEQ multiplex PCR assay. The deep sequencing platform assayed about 10^5 TCR templates per sample. Genomic DNA extracted from sorted T cells was used for TCRbeta CDR3 sequencing. Processing in the source paper ran as follows. Clonal analysis of TCRbeta CDR3 data was done in the R programming language. Alloreactive CD4+ and CD8+ clones were defined by comparing unstimulated samples with post-reaction CFSE-low samples. Regulatory or non-regulatory origin of alloreactive CD4+ clones was assigned by matching sequences to the sorted unstimulated Treg and non-Treg repertoires. Drawn from immuneACCESS, this table holds only the in-frame rearrangements with V and J called that TCRdb kept. Clones are partly lost; checked studies trace under half to an unresolved V gene and leave the rest unexplained. That table gives V, J and clone size, and the DNA gave D and trimming. The sample profile shows more than 90,000 clones; about nine tenths of them were found once. Together, the top ten hold around 12% of the sample.

The receptor was isolated from a human donor in good health. This receptor chain uses TRBV29-1 and TRBJ2-3, with no confident D gene call. The source material was non-Treg CD4+ T cells sorted from blood. This specimen's cell subset or site label, interpreted: FACS-sorted unstimulated CD4+ non-regulatory T cells. This receptor has the CDR3 CSVGRQVVGTDTQYF. The DNA sequence follows: TGCAGCGTTGGGCGCCAGGTGGTCGGCACAGATACGCAGTATTTT.